The next 22 T cell receptor beta chains were all read from a single sample in a study of blood T cell repertoires in COVID-19. The assay was immunoSEQ multiplex PCR, and TCRdb's table has in-frame clones only and misses some. The sample yields around 250,000 clones, around nine tenths seen once. Specimen: PBMCs or T cells enriched from blood (not recorded which). The receptors originated from a woman aged 45 to 65 who had recovered from COVID-19.

The V gene is TRBV4-1, the J gene TRBJ1-4; the match to TRBD1 covers 8 bases. The CDR3 has 15 amino acids. V dropped 4 bases and J dropped 8; count of bases not matched to a gene: 9. Germline CDR1 MGHRA, CDR2 YSYEKL. The CDR3 loop is CASSPSQGAREKLFF. The CDR3 DNA reads as TGCGCCAGCAGCCCCAGTCAGGGGGCTCGCGAAAAACTGTTTTTT.

V and J are TRBV19 and TRBJ2-4; 7 bases map to TRBD2. The length of the CDR3 is 17 residues. J was trimmed by 2 bases and V by 4 bases; bases with no gene match: 11. Germline V CDR1 and CDR2: LNHDA, SQIVND (reference sequence). DNA for the CDR3: TGTGCCAGTAGTAGCCCTCCTAGCGGAGGTACCAAAAACATTCAGTACTTC. This translates into CASSSPPSGGTKNIQYF.

This clone was seen once. One end of the junction fails to match germline, which may point to a read error. The chain uses TRBV7-7 and TRBJ2-1; 10 bases match TRBD2. The germline V gene encodes CDR1 SSHAT and CDR2 FNYEAQ (reference sequence). CDR3 size: 15 residues. The CDR3 DNA follows: TGTGCTAGCAGCTCGGGGACTAGCGCCTACAATGAGCAGTTCTTC. It codes for CASSSGTSAYNEQFF. Drawing the rest from reference TRBV7-7 and TRBJ2-1, the complete variable domain is GAGVSQSPRYKVTKRGQDVTLRCDPISSHATLYWYQQALGQGPEFLTYFNYEAQPDKSGLPSDRFSAERPEGSISTLTIQRTEQRDSAMYRCASSSGTSAYNEQFFGPGTRLTVL.

This rearrangement joins TRBV5-1 to TRBJ2-3, with D perhaps TRBD2 (6 bases). V gave up 8 bases and J gave up 2 bases, with 15 bases separating them. This CDR3 has 14 residues. Germline V gene sequence: CDR1 SGHRS, CDR2 YFSETQ. This chain's CDR3 is CASSSGALTDTQYF. The CDR3 DNA reads TGCGCCAGTTCCTCGGGAGCCCTCACAGATACGCAGTATTTT.

V gene TRBV28 combines with J gene TRBJ1-4; D might be TRBD1 (6 bases). The CDR3 is 14 residues long. Trimming took off 6 bases at V and 4 bases at J, with 12 bases between the two ends. Germline values: CDR1 MDHEN, CDR2 SYDVKM. CDR3 DNA: TGTGCCAGCAGGGTTCAGGGGAATAATGAAAAACTGTTTTTT. As protein: CASRVQGNNEKLFF.

The V call is TRBV27, the J call TRBJ1-6; TRBD1 aligns across 9 bases. This CDR3 comprises 14 residues. Unmatched junction bases numbered 8, after V lost 7 bases and J lost 10 bases. Germline assignment: CDR1 MNHEY and CDR2 SMNVEV (reference sequence). The CDR3 here is CASNRQGTGSPLHF. CDR3 nucleotides: TGTGCCAGCAACCGACAGGGGACAGGGTCACCCCTCCACTTT.

The V gene is TRBV5-6, the J gene TRBJ1-4; D ambiguous. Trimming cost V 0 bases and J 0 bases, with 9 bases left between them. This CDR3 is built from 16 residues. The germline gives CDR1 SGHDT, CDR2 YYEEEE. The CDR3 reads CASSLATRSTNEKLFF. The CDR3 DNA is TGTGCCAGCAGCTTGGCAACTCGATCAACTAATGAAAAACTGTTTTTT.

The rearrangement links TRBV5-1 to TRBJ2-5; D is perhaps TRBD2 (5 bases). V lost 3 bases, J lost 1 base, and 16 bases lay in between. In germline, CDR1 is SGHRS, CDR2 YFSETQ. This CDR3 contains 16 residues. CDR3 DNA sequence: TGCGCCAGCAGCTGGAGGCCCTCACTCACCCAAGAGACCCAGTACTTC. It specifies CASSWRPSLTQETQYF. Looking up the rest from reference TRBV5-1 and TRBJ2-5 gives the full variable domain: KAGVTQTPRYLIKTRGQQVTLSCSPISGHRSVSWYQQTPGQGLQFLFEYFSETQRNKGNFPGRFSGRQFSNSRSEMNVSTLELGDSALYLCASSWRPSLTQETQYFGPGTRLLVL.

This chain links TRBV9 with TRBJ2-2; TRBD2 might be the D (6 bases). Germline-derived CDR1 and CDR2 are SGDLS and YYNGEE. There are 16 residues in the CDR3. Trimming took off 0 bases at V and 1 base at J, with 10 bases between the two ends. The CDR3 DNA is TGTGCCAGCAGCGTAGCGGGGGAACTGAACACCGGGGAGCTGTTTTTT. Protein sequence: CASSVAGELNTGELFF.

V usage is TRBV4-3 and J usage is TRBJ1-1, with TRBD1 identical over 7 bases. The CDR3 totals 13 residues. CDR1 LGHNA and CDR2 YSLEER come from the germline V gene. The ends lost 3 bases at V and 5 bases at J; junction bases unmatched: 3. CDR3: CASSQGQMTEAFF. The CDR3 DNA is TGCGCCAGCAGCCAGGGACAGATGACTGAAGCTTTCTTT.

V and J are TRBV14 and TRBJ2-2, with TRBD2 matching 7 bases. Germline CDR1 is SGHDN and CDR2 is FVKESK. The junction had 8 bases not matched to a gene; V was cut back by 6 bases and J by 4 bases. The CDR3 contains 15 residues. The CDR3 protein is CASSLRLARTGELFF. The CDR3 DNA is TGTGCCAGCAGTCTCCGACTAGCCCGCACCGGGGAGCTGTTTTTT.

This clone was recorded at least ten times. The chain carries TRBV2 and TRBJ1-5; D gene ambiguous. The CDR3 is 13 residues long. Germline V CDR1 and CDR2: SNHLY, FYNNEI. The V gene lost 4 bases and the J gene lost 5 bases, with 9 bases spanning the gap. CDR3 nucleotides: TGTGCCAGCAGTGTTGAGTTCCATCAGCCCCAGCATTTT. Translated, it gives CASSVEFHQPQHF. Looking up the rest from reference TRBV2 and TRBJ1-5 gives the full variable domain: EPEVTQTPSHQVTQMGQEVILRCVPISNHLYFYWYRQILGQKVEFLVSFYNNEISEKSEIFDDQFSVERPDGSNFTLKIRSTKLEDSAMYFCASSVEFHQPQHFGDGTRLSIL.

The chain combines TRBV19 with TRBJ2-1; 13 bases align to TRBD2. The CDR3 has 15 residues. V gave up 6 bases and J gave up 8 bases; unmatched junction bases: 7. Germline V gene sequence: CDR1 LNHDA, CDR2 SQIVND (reference sequence). This CDR3 reads CASRSGTSGTHEQFF. CDR3 DNA sequence: TGTGCCAGTAGATCCGGGACTAGCGGGACGCATGAGCAGTTCTTC.

This chain joins TRBV6-1 and TRBJ2-4, with TRBD1 as a possible D gene (5 bases). CDR3 length: 15 residues. Germline V gene data show CDR1 as MNHNS and CDR2 as SASEGT. The germline V and J ends were trimmed by 0 bases and 9 bases, with 15 bases remaining between them. CDR3 nucleotide sequence: TGTGCCAGCAGTGAAGCGCAAGGGGCCCTAGGCATTCAGTACTTC. It specifies CASSEAQGALGIQYF.

The V and J genes are TRBV11-2 and TRBJ2-3, with D possibly matching TRBD2 (6 bases). V lost 1 base and J 6 bases, leaving 14 bases between the germline ends. The CDR3 totals 15 residues. Looked up from germline, CDR1 is SGHAT and CDR2 is FQNNGV. CDR3 protein: CASSLVGGKGDTQYF. The CDR3 DNA sequence: TGTGCCAGCAGCTTAGTTGGGGGGAAGGGGGATACGCAGTATTTT.

The V gene is TRBV11-2, the J gene TRBJ2-1; 7 bases align to TRBD2. The V gene's germline CDR1 is SGHAT and CDR2 FQNNGV. Trimming removed 3 bases from V and 2 bases from J; junction bases left unmatched: 7. CDR3 size: 16 residues. The CDR3 sequence: CASSFGGSLAYNEQFF. The CDR3 DNA sequence: TGTGCCAGCAGCTTCGGGGGGAGTCTCGCCTACAATGAGCAGTTCTTC.

The V gene is TRBV5-1, the J gene TRBJ2-7, with D possibly matching TRBD1 (6 bases). CDR1 SGHRS and CDR2 YFSETQ come from the germline V gene. CDR3 length: 16 amino acids. Trimming took off 0 bases at V and 2 bases at J, with 15 bases between the two ends. CDR3 nucleotide sequence: TGCGCCAGCAGCTTGGGTCGTGACTACAGGGCCTACGAGCAGTACTTC. Protein: CASSLGRDYRAYEQYF.

The table lists this clone with a few counts. The V gene is TRBV5-5, the J gene TRBJ1-2; D is possibly TRBD1 (6 bases). Germline-derived CDR1 and CDR2 are SGHKS and YYEKEE (reference sequence). The length of the CDR3 is 14 residues. Trimming stripped 2 bases from V and 5 bases from J, with 13 bases between. CDR3 in DNA: TGTGCCAGCAGCTTCCGACAGGCTACTTATGGCTACACCTTC. Translated: CASSFRQATYGYTF. Together with reference TRBV5-5 and TRBJ1-2, the CDR3 gives the full variable domain: DAGVTQSPTHLIKTRGQQVTLRCSPISGHKSVSWYQQVLGQGPQFIFQYYEKEERGRGNFPDRFSARQFPNYSSELNVNALLLGDSALYLCASSFRQATYGYTFGSGTRLTVV.

The V and J genes are TRBV28 and TRBJ2-5; TRBD2 matches at 10 bases. Germline lookup yields CDR1 MDHEN and CDR2 SYDVKM. The CDR3 spans 12 residues. V lost 6 bases, J lost 14 bases, and 9 bases stayed unmatched. In nucleotides, the CDR3 is TGTGCCAGCAGCGACGAGGTAGCGGGGGGCTACTTC. Its translation is CASSDEVAGGYF.

This sequence joins TRBV18 and TRBJ2-5; D is possibly TRBD2 (6 bases). Trimming cost V 2 bases and J 4 bases, with 11 bases left between them. Per the germline V gene, CDR1 is KGHSH and CDR2 is LQKENI. The CDR3 spans 14 residues. The CDR3: CASSPVEGGETQYF. In DNA form, the CDR3 reads TGTGCCAGCTCACCAGTCGAGGGAGGAGAGACCCAGTACTTC.

The V gene is TRBV11-3, the J gene TRBJ1-1; D is possibly TRBD1 (6 bases). V gave up 1 base and J gave up 5 bases, with 11 bases separating them. This CDR3 comprises 14 residues. The germline CDR1 and CDR2 sequences are SGHNT and YENEEA. This chain's CDR3 is CASSLAAGDTEAFF. As DNA, the CDR3 is TGTGCCAGCAGCTTAGCTGCAGGGGATACTGAAGCTTTCTTT.

This clone was seen just once. The genes are TRBV18 and TRBJ1-1; a weak D match, TRBD1 (5 bases). Trimming cost V 2 bases and J 3 bases, with 10 bases left between them. Germline CDR1 and CDR2: KGHSH and LQKENI. The CDR3 length is 14 residues. CDR3 coding DNA: TGTGCCAGCTCACCAGAGGGAGGGGACACTGAAGCTTTCTTT. Its translation is CASSPEGGDTEAFF.